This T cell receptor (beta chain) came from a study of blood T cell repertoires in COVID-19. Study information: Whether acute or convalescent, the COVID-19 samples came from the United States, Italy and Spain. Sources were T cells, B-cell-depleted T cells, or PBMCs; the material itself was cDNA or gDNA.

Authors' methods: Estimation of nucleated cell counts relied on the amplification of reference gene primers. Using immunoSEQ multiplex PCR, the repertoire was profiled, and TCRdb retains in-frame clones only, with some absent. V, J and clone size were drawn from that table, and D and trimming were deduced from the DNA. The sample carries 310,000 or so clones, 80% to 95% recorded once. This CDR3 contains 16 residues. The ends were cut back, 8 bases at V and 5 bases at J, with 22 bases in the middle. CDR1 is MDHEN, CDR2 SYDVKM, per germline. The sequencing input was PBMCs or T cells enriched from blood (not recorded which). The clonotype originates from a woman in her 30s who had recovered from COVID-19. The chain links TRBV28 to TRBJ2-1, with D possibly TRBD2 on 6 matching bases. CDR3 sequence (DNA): TGTGCCAGCTTATCCATAAATGGGGCGGGACACAATGAGCAGTTCTTC. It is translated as CASLSINGAGHNEQFF. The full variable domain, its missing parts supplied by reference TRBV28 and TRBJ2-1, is DVKVTQSSRYLVKRTGEKVFLECVQDMDHENMFWYRQDPGLGLRLIYFSYDVKMKEKGDIPEGYSVSREKKERFSLILESASTNQTSMYLCASLSINGAGHNEQFFGPGTRLTVL.